The rows below give T cell receptor beta chains drawn from one sample of a study of regulatory T cells in long-lasting Graves disease. TCRdb re-called the multiplex PCR reads through MiXCR, storing one row per CDR3 protein. This sample has 620,000 or so distinct CDR3 sequences, with approximately 15% found just once. These same records also appear under a second study, on T cells in Graves' hyperthyroidism and ophthalmopathy.

The sequencing used peripheral blood mononuclear cells (PBMCs), collected at new diagnosis, from a patient treated with antithyroid drugs. The source is a woman in her twenties or thirties with Graves disease. The CDR3 runs from the conserved cysteine through the conserved F or W. D genes are given only for firm matches. Only some rows state a clone size, as once, few, many or a class for expanded clones.

CDR3nt: TGCGCCAGCAGCACGTCCAGGGGGCTAGGCGAGGGCTACACCTTC
CDR3aa: CASSTSRGLGEGYTF
d_gene: TRBD1
v_gene: TRBV5-1
j_gene: TRBJ1-2
abundance: .

CDR3nt: TGTGCCAGCAGCGGCCCGGGGGGACGAGAGACCCAGTACTTC
CDR3aa: CASSGPGGRETQYF
d_gene: TRBD2
v_gene: TRBV7-2
j_gene: TRBJ2-5
abundance: few

CDR3nt: TGTGCCAGCAGCTCCGGGGTTTCCAGAGGGGGATCCGAGCAGTACTTC
CDR3aa: CASSSGVSRGGSEQYF
d_gene: .
v_gene: TRBV13
j_gene: TRBJ2-7
abundance: many

CDR3nt: TGTGCCAGCAGTTACGTGAGTGGGACTGGCGCCTACAATGAGCAGTTCTTC
CDR3aa: CASSYVSGTGAYNEQFF
d_gene: .
v_gene: TRBV6-2/TRBV6-3
j_gene: TRBJ2-1
abundance: many

CDR3nt: TGTGCCAGCAGCCATCGACAGGTCCCCGAGCAGTACTTC
CDR3aa: CASSHRQVPEQYF
d_gene: .
v_gene: TRBV7-9
j_gene: TRBJ2-7
abundance: few

CDR3nt: TGTGCCACGGAACGGGACAGGGGAAGGGTTTCGTACACTGAAGCTTTCTTT
CDR3aa: CATERDRGRVSYTEAFF
d_gene: TRBD1
v_gene: TRBV10-3
j_gene: TRBJ1-1
abundance: few

CDR3nt: TGTGCCAGCAGCCAAGATTTGGGGGTTGGTGACACCGGGGAGCTGTTTTTT
CDR3aa: CASSQDLGVGDTGELFF
d_gene: .
v_gene: TRBV3-1
j_gene: TRBJ2-2
abundance: few

CDR3nt: TGTGCCACCAGTGAGGGCAGGGGTGCCTACGAGCAGTACTTC
CDR3aa: CATSEGRGAYEQYF
d_gene: .
v_gene: TRBV24-1
j_gene: TRBJ2-7
abundance: .

CDR3nt: TGTGCCAGCAAGGACAGGGGGTACGGGGAGACCCAGTACTTC
CDR3aa: CASKDRGYGETQYF
d_gene: TRBD1
v_gene: TRBV2
j_gene: TRBJ2-5
abundance: .

CDR3nt: TGTGCCAGCCAGGAAACAGGGGATGGCTACACCTTC
CDR3aa: CASQETGDGYTF
d_gene: TRBD1
v_gene: TRBV25-1
j_gene: TRBJ1-2
abundance: .

CDR3nt: TGTGCCAGCAGTGTTGGTGTTGGGGCCAGGGTTGAGACCCAGTACTTC
CDR3aa: CASSVGVGARVETQYF
d_gene: .
v_gene: TRBV6-1
j_gene: TRBJ2-5
abundance: once

CDR3nt: TGTGCCAGCAGATCAACCGGGACTAGCGGGGTATTGGGATACAATGAGCAGTTCTTC
CDR3aa: CASRSTGTSGVLGYNEQFF
d_gene: TRBD2
v_gene: TRBV6-1
j_gene: TRBJ2-1
abundance: few

CDR3nt: TGTGCCAGCAGGGTCGCGGGCGGTGAAAAACTGTTTTTT
CDR3aa: CASRVAGGEKLFF
d_gene: .
v_gene: TRBV27
j_gene: TRBJ1-4
abundance: .

CDR3nt: TGTGCCAGCAGGGAGGACAGGGGCTACGAGCAGTACTTC
CDR3aa: CASREDRGYEQYF
d_gene: TRBD1
v_gene: TRBV6-1
j_gene: TRBJ2-7
abundance: few

CDR3nt: TGTGCCAGCAGCTTAGGGGAAATCAATGAGCAGTTCTTC
CDR3aa: CASSLGEINEQFF
d_gene: .
v_gene: TRBV7-9
j_gene: TRBJ2-1
abundance: many

CDR3nt: TGCAGTGCTAGAGATCGGTTACAGGGGACGGTTTTGAACACTGAAGCTTTCTTT
CDR3aa: CSARDRLQGTVLNTEAFF
d_gene: TRBD1
v_gene: TRBV20-1
j_gene: TRBJ1-1
abundance: many

CDR3nt: TGTGCCAGCAGTTTGGCCCACGATACGCAGTATTTT
CDR3aa: CASSLAHDTQYF
d_gene: .
v_gene: TRBV28
j_gene: TRBJ2-3
abundance: many

CDR3nt: TGTGCCAGCAGTTTGGCTGGGAGTTCACCCCTCCACTTT
CDR3aa: CASSLAGSSPLHF
d_gene: .
v_gene: TRBV12-3/TRBV12-4
j_gene: TRBJ1-6
abundance: few

CDR3nt: TGTGCCAGCAGTGTCGGCAGGCTTTCGCCCGACTATGGCTACACCTTC
CDR3aa: CASSVGRLSPDYGYTF
d_gene: .
v_gene: TRBV2
j_gene: TRBJ1-2
abundance: many

CDR3nt: TGTGCCACCAGTGATTCGGGGACAGGCACCTCTGAAGCTTTCTTT
CDR3aa: CATSDSGTGTSEAFF
d_gene: TRBD1
v_gene: TRBV24-1
j_gene: TRBJ1-1
abundance: few

CDR3nt: TGTGCCACCAGCAGGAAGAGTTCCGGGAGGAGCACAGATACGCAGTATTTT
CDR3aa: CATSRKSSGRSTDTQYF
d_gene: TRBD2
v_gene: TRBV15
j_gene: TRBJ2-3
abundance: .

CDR3nt: TGCAGCGAAGTACAGGGGGCATACACTGAAGCTTTCTTT
CDR3aa: CSEVQGAYTEAFF
d_gene: TRBD1
v_gene: TRBV29-1
j_gene: TRBJ1-1
abundance: many

CDR3nt: TGCAGTGCTACTACAGGGTCCATGAACACTGAAGCTTTCTTT
CDR3aa: CSATTGSMNTEAFF
d_gene: .
v_gene: TRBV20-1
j_gene: TRBJ1-1
abundance: few

CDR3nt: TGTGCCAGCAGTGAGCGGGAGAGCTCCTACAATGAGCAGTTCTTC
CDR3aa: CASSERESSYNEQFF
d_gene: TRBD2
v_gene: TRBV6-4
j_gene: TRBJ2-1
abundance: .

CDR3nt: TGTGCCAGCAGCGGGCCGGGTAACTATGGCTACACCTTC
CDR3aa: CASSGPGNYGYTF
d_gene: .
v_gene: TRBV2
j_gene: TRBJ1-2
abundance: many

CDR3nt: TGTGCCAGCAGCTCCGGGACGACCTATGGCTACACCTTC
CDR3aa: CASSSGTTYGYTF
d_gene: .
v_gene: TRBV7-8
j_gene: TRBJ1-2
abundance: many

CDR3nt: TGTGCCAGCTCACCGTGGACGGAGACTAGCGGTCAATTAAAGCAGTTCTTC
CDR3aa: CASSPWTETSGQLKQFF
d_gene: TRBD2
v_gene: TRBV18
j_gene: TRBJ2-1
abundance: few